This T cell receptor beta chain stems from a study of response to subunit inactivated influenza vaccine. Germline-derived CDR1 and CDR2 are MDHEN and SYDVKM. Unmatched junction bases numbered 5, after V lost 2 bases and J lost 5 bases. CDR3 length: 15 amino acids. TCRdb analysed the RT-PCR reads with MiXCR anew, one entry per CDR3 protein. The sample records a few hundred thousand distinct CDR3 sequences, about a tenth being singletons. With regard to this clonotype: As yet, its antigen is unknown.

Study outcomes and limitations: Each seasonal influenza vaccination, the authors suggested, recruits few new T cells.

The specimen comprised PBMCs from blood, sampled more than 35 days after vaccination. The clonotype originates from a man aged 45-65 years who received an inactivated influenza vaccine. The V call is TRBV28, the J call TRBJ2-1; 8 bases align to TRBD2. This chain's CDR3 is CASSLVLAVNNEQFF. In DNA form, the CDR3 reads TGTGCCAGCAGTTTAGTACTAGCGGTAAACAATGAGCAGTTCTTC.